Listed below are T cell receptor beta chains from one sample, sequenced in a study of T cells in Graves' hyperthyroidism and ophthalmopathy. Each CDR3 protein gets one entry after TCRdb re-called the multiplex PCR reads with MiXCR. The repertoire holds about 590,000 distinct CDR3 sequences, with approximately 14% as singletons. The sample comprised blood. These receptor sequences come from a young woman with Graves' hyperthyroidism. Both conserved end residues are trimmed from each CDR3. Fields, in order: CDR3 length, D gene, V gene, J gene, CDR3 protein. The D gene is left open where the match is weak.

length: 13
D: .
V: TRBV15
J: TRBJ1-1
CDR3: ATSRDPDSETEAF

length: 13
D: TRBD2
V: TRBV20-1
J: TRBJ2-3
CDR3: SARTAGATTDTQY

length: 13
D: TRBD1
V: TRBV11-2
J: TRBJ2-7
CDR3: ASSIGRQGGHEQY

length: 14
D: .
V: TRBV4-1
J: TRBJ1-3
CDR3: ASSQELRSMGNTIY

length: 12
D: .
V: TRBV5-5
J: TRBJ2-2
CDR3: ASSLIHNTGELF

length: 13
D: .
V: TRBV25-1
J: TRBJ1-1
CDR3: ASRQQAGVNTEAF

length: 10
D: TRBD1
V: TRBV12-3/TRBV12-4
J: TRBJ1-5
CDR3: ASRTGGQPQH

length: 11
D: .
V: TRBV28
J: TRBJ2-7
CDR3: ASRPQGFGEQY

length: 15
D: TRBD1
V: TRBV3-1
J: TRBJ2-1
CDR3: ASARGQGANSYNEQF

length: 15
D: .
V: TRBV2
J: TRBJ1-5
CDR3: ASRPNRGGLGNQPQH

length: 10
D: TRBD1
V: TRBV20-1
J: TRBJ1-1
CDR3: SASAGGSEAF

length: 13
D: .
V: TRBV20-1
J: TRBJ2-6
CDR3: SAARSGPGANVLT

length: 16
D: TRBD2
V: TRBV4-2
J: TRBJ2-2
CDR3: ASSQGGGLAGASGELF

length: 16
D: .
V: TRBV4-3
J: TRBJ1-1
CDR3: ASSQVRDIWSPNTEAF

length: 12
D: .
V: TRBV6-1
J: TRBJ1-6
CDR3: ASSQLVGDSPLH

length: 12
D: .
V: TRBV12-3/TRBV12-4
J: TRBJ1-1
CDR3: ASSIRGVNTEAF

length: 14
D: TRBD1
V: TRBV11-2
J: TRBJ2-3
CDR3: ASSSPDRGWADTQY

length: 13
D: .
V: TRBV5-1
J: TRBJ2-2
CDR3: ASRAGGSLTEELF

length: 11
D: .
V: TRBV7-2
J: TRBJ2-5
CDR3: ASTRGISETQY

length: 16
D: TRBD2
V: TRBV28
J: TRBJ2-7
CDR3: ASSLPGHRLAGVTEQY

length: 12
D: .
V: TRBV29-1
J: TRBJ2-7
CDR3: SVADPWPYYEQY

length: 11
D: .
V: TRBV10-2
J: TRBJ2-5
CDR3: ASGGPRVETQY

length: 13
D: .
V: TRBV4-1
J: TRBJ1-1
CDR3: ASSQEGVPGTEAF

length: 13
D: .
V: TRBV6-2/TRBV6-3
J: TRBJ2-1
CDR3: ASNFRDSSYNEQF

length: 13
D: .
V: TRBV4-1
J: TRBJ1-2
CDR3: ASSLPREDTYGYT

length: 13
D: .
V: TRBV11-2
J: TRBJ2-2
CDR3: ASSLDGGNTGELF

length: 9
D: .
V: TRBV20-1
J: TRBJ2-1
CDR3: SVEAKLKGF

length: 13
D: .
V: TRBV28
J: TRBJ2-2
CDR3: ASIPGGANTGELF

length: 9
D: .
V: TRBV7-9
J: TRBJ1-2
CDR3: VGGVNYGYT

length: 14
D: .
V: TRBV20-1
J: TRBJ2-7
CDR3: SARGSGLVISYEQY

length: 16
D: TRBD1
V: TRBV27
J: TRBJ2-7
CDR3: ASSPRPPRTGYTYEQY

length: 12
D: TRBD2
V: TRBV20-1
J: TRBJ2-1
CDR3: SARDGTSDNEQF

length: 14
D: .
V: TRBV2
J: TRBJ1-5
CDR3: ASSEQGLVNNQPQH

length: 13
D: TRBD2
V: TRBV11-2
J: TRBJ2-7
CDR3: ASSLGLAGDYEQY

length: 11
D: .
V: TRBV11-2
J: TRBJ1-3
CDR3: ASSLDLGNTIY

length: 14
D: TRBD2
V: TRBV20-1
J: TRBJ2-5
CDR3: SARDRASGSIETQY

length: 13
D: TRBD1
V: TRBV5-1
J: TRBJ1-4
CDR3: ASSRGQGINEKLF

length: 15
D: TRBD2
V: TRBV7-9
J: TRBJ2-1
CDR3: ASSEASGRSSYNEQF

length: 10
D: TRBD2
V: TRBV12-5
J: TRBJ2-5
CDR3: ASAAGEETQY

length: 12
D: .
V: TRBV12-3/TRBV12-4
J: TRBJ2-2
CDR3: ASSFGGVTGELF

length: 13
D: TRBD2
V: TRBV10-3
J: TRBJ2-3
CDR3: AISVAGGLADTQY

length: 13
D: TRBD1
V: TRBV28
J: TRBJ2-7
CDR3: ASSSSGTGSYEQY

length: 13
D: .
V: TRBV27
J: TRBJ1-5
CDR3: ASSLGGRTVQPQH

length: 17
D: .
V: TRBV7-6
J: TRBJ1-1
CDR3: ASSLGKQGSPLGDTEAF

length: 15
D: .
V: TRBV28
J: TRBJ1-5
CDR3: ASSGRGSGPLNQPQH

length: 16
D: TRBD2
V: TRBV2
J: TRBJ2-1
CDR3: ASTPGTSGVSSYNEQF